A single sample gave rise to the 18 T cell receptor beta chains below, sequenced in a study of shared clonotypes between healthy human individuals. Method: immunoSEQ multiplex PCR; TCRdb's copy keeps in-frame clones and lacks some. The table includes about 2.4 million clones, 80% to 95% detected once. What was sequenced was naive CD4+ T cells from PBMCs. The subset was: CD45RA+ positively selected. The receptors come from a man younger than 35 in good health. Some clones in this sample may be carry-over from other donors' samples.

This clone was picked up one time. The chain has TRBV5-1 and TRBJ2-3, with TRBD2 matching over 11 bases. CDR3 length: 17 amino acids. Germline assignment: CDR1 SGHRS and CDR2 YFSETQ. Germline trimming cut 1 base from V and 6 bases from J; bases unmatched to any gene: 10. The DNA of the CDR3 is TGCGCCAGCAGCTTGATCCGGGCTAGCGGGAGGTGGGATACGCAGTATTTT. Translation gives CASSLIRASGRWDTQYF.

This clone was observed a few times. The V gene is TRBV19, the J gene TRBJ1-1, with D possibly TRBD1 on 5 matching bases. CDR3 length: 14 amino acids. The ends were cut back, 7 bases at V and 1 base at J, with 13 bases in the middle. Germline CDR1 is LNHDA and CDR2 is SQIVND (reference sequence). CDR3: CASIGDRTNTEAFF. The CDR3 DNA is TGTGCCAGTATAGGGGACCGAACGAACACTGAAGCTTTCTTT.

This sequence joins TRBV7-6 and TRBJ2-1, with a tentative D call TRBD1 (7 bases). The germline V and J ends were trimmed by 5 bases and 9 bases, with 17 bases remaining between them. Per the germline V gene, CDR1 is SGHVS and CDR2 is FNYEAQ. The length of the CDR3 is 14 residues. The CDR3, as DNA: TGTGCCAGCAGCCCGGGCAGGGGGGAAGCTGAGCAGTTCTTC. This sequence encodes CASSPGRGEAEQFF.

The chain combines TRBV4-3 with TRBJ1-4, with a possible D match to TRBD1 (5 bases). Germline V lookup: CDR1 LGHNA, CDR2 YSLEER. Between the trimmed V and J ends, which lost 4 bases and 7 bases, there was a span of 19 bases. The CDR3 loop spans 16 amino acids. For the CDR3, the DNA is TGCGCCAGCAGCCCCGATGGGGACGGGAGAGGTGAAAAACTGTTTTTT. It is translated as CASSPDGDGRGEKLFF.

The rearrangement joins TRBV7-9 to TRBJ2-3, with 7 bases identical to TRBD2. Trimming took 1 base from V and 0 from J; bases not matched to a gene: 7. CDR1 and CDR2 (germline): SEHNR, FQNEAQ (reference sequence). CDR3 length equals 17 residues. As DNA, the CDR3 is TGTGCCAGCAGCTTAGGGTGGCTAGCGGTAAGCACAGATACGCAGTATTTT. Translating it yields CASSLGWLAVSTDTQYF.

CDR3 in DNA: TGTGCCAGCAGTGAATACAGACTCACGGGAAACACCATATATTTT. This codes for CASSEYRLTGNTIYF. This chain connects TRBV2 to TRBJ1-3; no firm D call. The germline CDR1 and CDR2 sequences are SNHLY and FYNNEI. CDR3 length: 15 amino acids. With 2 bases removed from V and 4 bases from J, the gap between germline ends came to 12 bases.

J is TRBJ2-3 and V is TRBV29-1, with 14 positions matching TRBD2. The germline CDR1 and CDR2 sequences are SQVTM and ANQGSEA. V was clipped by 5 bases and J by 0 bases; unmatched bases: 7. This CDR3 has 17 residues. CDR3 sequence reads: CSVRGTSGRASTDTQYF. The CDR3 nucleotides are TGCAGCGTTAGGGGGACTAGCGGGAGAGCCAGCACAGATACGCAGTATTTT.

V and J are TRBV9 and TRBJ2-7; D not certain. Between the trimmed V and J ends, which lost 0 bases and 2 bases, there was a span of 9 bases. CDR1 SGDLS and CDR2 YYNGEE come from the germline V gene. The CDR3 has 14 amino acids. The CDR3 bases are TGTGCCAGCAGCGTAGATCTACCCCCCTACGAGCAGTACTTC. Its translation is CASSVDLPPYEQYF.

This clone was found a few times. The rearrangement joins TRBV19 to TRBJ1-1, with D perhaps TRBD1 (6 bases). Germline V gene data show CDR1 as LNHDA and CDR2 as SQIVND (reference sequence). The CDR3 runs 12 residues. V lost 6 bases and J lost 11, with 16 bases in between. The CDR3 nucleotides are TGTGCCAGTAGGGCTCCGGGACATTCGGCTTTCTTT. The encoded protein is CASRAPGHSAFF. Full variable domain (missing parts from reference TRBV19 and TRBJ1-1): DGGITQSPKYLFRKEGQNVTLSCEQNLNHDAMYWYRQDPGQGLRLIYYSQIVNDFQKGDIAEGYSVSREKKESFPLTVTSAQKNPTAFYLCASRAPGHSAFFGQGTRLTVV.

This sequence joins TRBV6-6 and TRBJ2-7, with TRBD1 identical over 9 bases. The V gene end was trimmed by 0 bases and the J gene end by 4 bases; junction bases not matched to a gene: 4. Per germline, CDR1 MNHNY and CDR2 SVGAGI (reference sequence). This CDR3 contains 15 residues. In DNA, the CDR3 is TGTGCCAGCAGTTACTCGGGACAGGGCAAGTACGAGCAGTACTTC. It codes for CASSYSGQGKYEQYF.

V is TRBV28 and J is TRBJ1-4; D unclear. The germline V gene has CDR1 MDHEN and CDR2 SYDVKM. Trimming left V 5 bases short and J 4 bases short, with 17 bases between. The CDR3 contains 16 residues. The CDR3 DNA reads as TGTGCCAGCAGTGGGCGCAGGAGACATGGTAATGAAAAACTGTTTTTT. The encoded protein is CASSGRRRHGNEKLFF.

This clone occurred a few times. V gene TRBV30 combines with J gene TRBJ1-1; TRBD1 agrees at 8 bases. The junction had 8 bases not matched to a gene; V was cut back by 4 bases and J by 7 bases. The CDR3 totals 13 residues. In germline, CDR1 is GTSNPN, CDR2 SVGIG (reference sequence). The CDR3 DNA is TGTGCCTGGACAGCCCAGGGGGCAAATGAAGCTTTCTTT. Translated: CAWTAQGANEAFF.

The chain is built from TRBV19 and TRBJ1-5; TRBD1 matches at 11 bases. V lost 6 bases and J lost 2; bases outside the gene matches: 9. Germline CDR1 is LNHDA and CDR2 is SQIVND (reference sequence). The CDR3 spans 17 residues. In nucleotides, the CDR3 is TGTGCCAGTAGCTTCCGGGACAGGGGGGGAGGCAATCAGCCCCAGCATTTT. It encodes CASSFRDRGGGNQPQHF. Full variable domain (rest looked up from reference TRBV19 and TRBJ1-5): DGGITQSPKYLFRKEGQNVTLSCEQNLNHDAMYWYRQDPGQGLRLIYYSQIVNDFQKGDIAEGYSVSREKKESFPLTVTSAQKNPTAFYLCASSFRDRGGGNQPQHFGDGTRLSIL.

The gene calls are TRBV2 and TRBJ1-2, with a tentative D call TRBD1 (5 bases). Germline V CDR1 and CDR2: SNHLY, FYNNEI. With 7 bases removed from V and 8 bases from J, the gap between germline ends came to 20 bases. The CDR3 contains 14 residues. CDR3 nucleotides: TGTGCCAGCAACCTCGGAGGGGCTCACGAAGGCTACACCTTC. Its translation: CASNLGGAHEGYTF.

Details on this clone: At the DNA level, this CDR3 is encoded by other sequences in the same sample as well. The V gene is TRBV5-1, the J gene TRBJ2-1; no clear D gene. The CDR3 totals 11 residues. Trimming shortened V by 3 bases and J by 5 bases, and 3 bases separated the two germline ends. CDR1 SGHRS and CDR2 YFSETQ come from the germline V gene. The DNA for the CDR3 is TGCGCCAGCAGCTCTAACAATGAGCAGTTCTTC. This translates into CASSSNNEQFF.

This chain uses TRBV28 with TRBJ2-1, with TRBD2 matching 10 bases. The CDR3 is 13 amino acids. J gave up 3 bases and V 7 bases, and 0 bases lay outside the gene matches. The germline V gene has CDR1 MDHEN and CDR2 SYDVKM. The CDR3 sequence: CASTSGGYNEQFF. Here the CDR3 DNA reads TGTGCCAGCACTAGCGGGGGCTACAATGAGCAGTTCTTC.

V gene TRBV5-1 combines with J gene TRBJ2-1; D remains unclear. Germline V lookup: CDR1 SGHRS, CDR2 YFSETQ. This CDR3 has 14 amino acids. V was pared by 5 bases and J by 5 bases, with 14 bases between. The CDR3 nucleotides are TGCGCCAGCAGGTGGCACGGAGCTAACAATGAGCAGTTCTTC. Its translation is CASRWHGANNEQFF.

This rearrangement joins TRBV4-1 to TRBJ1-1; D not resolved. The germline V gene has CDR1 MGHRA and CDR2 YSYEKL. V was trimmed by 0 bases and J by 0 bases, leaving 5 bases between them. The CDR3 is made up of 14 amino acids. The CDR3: CASSQDPLNTEAFF. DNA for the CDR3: TGCGCCAGCAGCCAAGATCCCCTGAACACTGAAGCTTTCTTT.